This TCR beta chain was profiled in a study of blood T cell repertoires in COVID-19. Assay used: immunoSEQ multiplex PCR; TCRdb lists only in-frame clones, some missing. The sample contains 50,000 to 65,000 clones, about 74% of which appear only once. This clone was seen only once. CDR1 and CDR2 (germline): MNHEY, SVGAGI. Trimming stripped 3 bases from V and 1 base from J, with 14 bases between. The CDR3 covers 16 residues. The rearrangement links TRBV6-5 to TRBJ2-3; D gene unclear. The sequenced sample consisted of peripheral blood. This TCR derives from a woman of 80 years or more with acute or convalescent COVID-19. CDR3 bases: TGTGCCAGCAGTTATAATGCGCCTGAGGGCACAGATACGCAGTATTTT. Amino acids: CASSYNAPEGTDTQYF.